Below, 23 T cell receptor beta chains from the same sample are listed, as sequenced in a study of response to subunit inactivated influenza vaccine (dated by TCRdb to about 2018). Library preparation employed RT-PCR. These reads were obtained on an Illumina HiSeq 2500. TCRdb reworked the public reads: Q25 trimming with fastp, MiXCR clone assembly, productive beta chains retained. Here each entry gathers all rows of one CDR3 protein and keeps the most common genes and DNA. This sample has 650,000 to 850,000 distinct CDR3 sequences in its table, and 14% of those were observed once. 5.5% to 7% of the sample is in the top ten clones. Sequenced here: PBMCs from blood, sampled approximately 15 days before vaccination. These receptors were taken from a man in his fifties who received an inactivated influenza vaccine. Donor details come from another sample of the same person, matched by shared clones.

The genes are TRBV29-1 and TRBJ2-5; 12 bases match TRBD2. The ends lost 6 bases at V and 5 bases at J; junction bases unmatched: 7. Germline V gene lookup returns CDR1 SQVTM and CDR2 ANQGSEA. The CDR3 length is 14 residues. The CDR3 loop reads CSVPGLAGSETQYF. CDR3 bases: TGCAGCGTACCGGGACTAGCGGGTTCGGAGACCCAGTACTTC. Together with reference TRBV29-1 and TRBJ2-5, the CDR3 gives the full variable domain: SAVISQKPSRDICQRGTSLTIQCQVDSQVTMMFWYRQQPGQSLTLIATANQGSEATYESGFVIDKFPISRPNLTFSTLTVSNMSPEDSSIYLCSVPGLAGSETQYFGPGTRLLVL.

This clonotype was picked up a small number of times. The chain couples TRBV7-2 to TRBJ2-7; a weak D match, TRBD1 (6 bases). V lost 0 bases, J lost 1 base, and 10 bases lay in between. There are 15 residues in the CDR3. Germline loops: CDR1 SGHTA, CDR2 FQGNSA. CDR3 sequence: CASSLAAQGSYEQYF. Written as DNA, the CDR3 is TGTGCCAGCAGCTTAGCTGCTCAGGGGTCCTACGAGCAGTACTTC.

The genes are TRBV5-1 and TRBJ2-1; a weak D match, TRBD2 (6 bases). From germline, CDR1 is SGHRS and CDR2 YFSETQ. The CDR3 runs 17 residues. The V end lost 2 bases, the J end lost 7 bases, and 22 bases lay between the germline ends. The CDR3 protein is CASSFSGRGKLGNEQFF. DNA for the CDR3: TGCGCCAGCAGCTTTAGTGGACGGGGGAAATTGGGTAATGAGCAGTTCTTC. Filled out from reference TRBV5-1 and TRBJ2-1, the complete variable domain reads KAGVTQTPRYLIKTRGQQVTLSCSPISGHRSVSWYQQTPGQGLQFLFEYFSETQRNKGNFPGRFSGRQFSNSRSEMNVSTLELGDSALYLCASSFSGRGKLGNEQFFGPGTRLTVL.

This clonotype was observed a few times. The chain couples TRBV7-2 to TRBJ2-7, with D possibly called TRBD1 or TRBD2 (5 bases each). With 4 bases removed from V and 4 bases from J, the gap between germline ends came to 14 bases. The germline gives CDR1 SGHTA, CDR2 FQGNSA. The CDR3 has 14 amino acids. Written as DNA, the CDR3 is TGTGCCAGCAGCTCCAGCCGGGACGGTTACGAGCAGTACTTC. Translating gives CASSSSRDGYEQYF.

The chain joins TRBV25-1 to TRBJ2-7, with D perhaps TRBD2 (6 bases). The CDR3 is 15 residues long. The V and J ends lost 5 bases and 4 bases respectively, with 18 bases between them. Germline V gene sequence: CDR1 MGHDK, CDR2 SYGVNS. The CDR3 coding sequence is TGTGCCAGCAGTCCAGGAACCGGAGGGGCTTACGAGCAGTACTTC. This gives the protein CASSPGTGGAYEQYF.

CDR3 sequence reads: CASSFSNRAHEQYF. CDR3 DNA sequence: TGTGCCAGCAGTTTTTCCAACAGGGCCCACGAGCAGTACTTC. The chain is built from TRBV12-3 or TRBV12-4 and TRBJ2-7; TRBD1 might be the D (6 bases). Trimming took off 3 bases at V and 5 bases at J, with 14 bases between the two ends. The CDR3 spans 14 residues.

This clonotype was seen only a few times. CDR3 sequence (DNA): TGTGCCAGCAGTCCCCCCCCGGGACAGCTTACGTACAATGAGCAGTTCTTC. It is translated as CASSPPPGQLTYNEQFF. J is TRBJ2-1 and V is TRBV6-2 or TRBV6-3, with TRBD1 identical over 7 bases. The CDR3 runs 17 residues. Germline values: CDR1 MNHEY, CDR2 SVGEGT. Trimming removed 5 bases from V and 4 bases from J; junction bases left unmatched: 14.

This clonotype was detected many times. The chain employs TRBV25-1 and TRBJ2-3; 7 positions agree with TRBD2. Trimming removed 7 bases from V and 7 bases from J; junction bases left unmatched: 5. Germline V CDR1 and CDR2: MGHDK, SYGVNS. CDR3 length: 12 amino acids. The CDR3 region has the DNA TGTGCCAGCACCGGAGCGGGGCATACGCAGTATTTT. It encodes CASTGAGHTQYF. Full variable domain (outside the CDR3, taken from reference TRBV25-1 and TRBJ2-3): EADIYQTPRYLVIGTGKKITLECSQTMGHDKMYWYQQDPGMELHLIHYSYGVNSTEKGDLSSESTVSRIRTEHFPLTLESARPSHTSQYLCASTGAGHTQYFGPGTRLTVL.

The rearrangement joins TRBV11-2 to TRBJ2-1, with 9 bases matching TRBD2. The germline gives CDR1 SGHAT, CDR2 FQNNGV. The CDR3 has 15 amino acids. V lost 4 bases and J lost 8; bases outside the gene matches: 9. CDR3 in amino acids: CASSSLGGRAYEQFF. The CDR3, as DNA: TGTGCCAGCAGCTCGCTGGGCGGGAGGGCATATGAGCAGTTCTTC.

This chain joins TRBV20-1 and TRBJ2-3, with 7 bases that match TRBD2. V shed 3 bases and J 0 bases; nucleotides not matched to a gene: 6. From germline, CDR1 is DFQATT and CDR2 SNEGSKA (reference sequence). This CDR3 has 15 amino acids. CDR3 protein: CSASLRRGSTDTQYF. The CDR3 nucleotides are TGCAGTGCTAGTCTGAGGCGGGGGAGCACAGATACGCAGTATTTT.

This clonotype was found a few times. The chain is built from TRBV4-1 and TRBJ1-4; tentatively, D is TRBD1 (5 bases). V was cut by 4 bases and J by 7 bases, with 13 bases left in between. Germline V gene data show CDR1 as MGHRA and CDR2 as YSYEKL. This CDR3 region has 14 residues. CDR3 DNA: TGCGCCAGCAGCCGGGACCCTCTGGGTGAAAAACTGTTTTTT. Its protein product is CASSRDPLGEKLFF.

The V and J genes are TRBV6-2 or TRBV6-3 and TRBJ2-1; 8 bases align to TRBD2. Germline CDR1 MNHEY, CDR2 SVGEGT. Trimming cost V 5 bases and J 0 bases; bases outside gene matches: 18. The CDR3 consists of 20 residues. The CDR3 is CASSPIGYGGALSSYNEQFF. In DNA, the CDR3 is TGTGCCAGCAGTCCCATCGGTTACGGGGGGGCCCTGAGCTCCTACAATGAGCAGTTCTTC.

This rearrangement joins TRBV30 to TRBJ2-5; tentative D call: TRBD2 (6 bases). V lost 1 base to trimming and J lost 5 bases, with 20 bases between them. CDR1 and CDR2 (germline): GTSNPN, SVGIG (reference sequence). This CDR3 contains 16 residues. CDR3 loop: CAWSAGESGGRETQYF. CDR3 nucleotides: TGTGCCTGGAGTGCCGGAGAGTCCGGGGGACGGGAGACCCAGTACTTC. Full variable domain (missing parts from reference TRBV30 and TRBJ2-5): SQTIHQWPATLVQPVGSPLSLECTVEGTSNPNLYWYRQAAGRGLQLLFYSVGIGQISSEVPQNLSASRPQDRQFILSSKKLLLSDSGFYLCAWSAGESGGRETQYFGPGTRLLVL.

The chain employs TRBV12-3 or TRBV12-4 and TRBJ2-3; 8 bases are shared with TRBD2. J lost 7 bases, V lost 6 bases, and 15 bases had no gene match. The CDR3 extends over 16 amino acids. For the CDR3, the DNA is TGTGCCAGCAGGGCGGGGGGTAGAGAACGAATATATACGCAGTATTTT. Its translation: CASRAGGRERIYTQYF.

V and J are TRBV5-1 and TRBJ2-3; 7 nucleotides agree with TRBD1. CDR3 size: 16 residues. The junction had 11 bases not matched to a gene; V was cut back by 1 base and J by 6 bases. Germline assignment: CDR1 SGHRS and CDR2 YFSETQ. CDR3 sequence reads: CASSLLETGNVDTQYF. For the CDR3, the DNA is TGCGCCAGCAGCTTGCTGGAGACAGGGAACGTGGATACGCAGTATTTT.

This clonotype was observed a few times. The chain combines TRBV29-1 with TRBJ2-1; the match to TRBD2 covers 7 bases. The CDR3 has 14 residues. The J segment lost 4 bases and the V segment lost 4 bases, leaving 7 bases of the junction unmatched. CDR1 is SQVTM and CDR2 is ANQGSEA in the germline V gene. This CDR3 is CSVGAGVGYNEQFF. The CDR3 DNA is TGCAGCGTTGGGGCGGGGGTTGGGTACAATGAGCAGTTCTTC.

This clonotype occurred many times. The V and J genes are TRBV7-2 and TRBJ2-1, with 9 bases that match TRBD2. Germline CDR1 reads SGHTA; CDR2 reads FQGNSA. CDR3 length: 16 residues. V was clipped by 2 bases and J by 5 bases; unmatched bases: 7. CDR3 amino acids: CASSLMGLAGNNEQFF. CDR3 DNA sequence: TGTGCCAGCAGCTTAATGGGGCTAGCGGGAAACAATGAGCAGTTCTTC. Using reference TRBV7-2 and TRBJ2-1 for the parts outside the CDR3, the full variable domain is GAGVSQSPSNKVTEKGKDVELRCDPISGHTALYWYRQSLGQGLEFLIYFQGNSAPDKSGLPSDRFSAERTGGSVSTLTIQRTQQEDSAVYLCASSLMGLAGNNEQFFGPGTRLTVL.

This clonotype was observed a handful of times. The CDR3 region is CARGTSMRNEQFF. The CDR3 nucleotides are TGTGCCAGGGGGACCTCTATGCGGAATGAGCAGTTCTTC. V is TRBV2 and J is TRBJ2-1; D assignment may be TRBD1 or TRBD2 (5 bases each). V was clipped by 9 bases and J by 7 bases, with 16 bases between them. The CDR3 extends over 13 amino acids. CDR1 SNHLY and CDR2 FYNNEI come from the germline V gene.

This clonotype came up many times. The chain joins TRBV5-1 to TRBJ1-2; D perhaps matches TRBD1 (6 bases). Germline V gene sequence: CDR1 SGHRS, CDR2 YFSETQ. This CDR3 is 14 amino acids long. V was trimmed by 1 base and J by 4 bases, leaving 11 bases between them. The CDR3 here is CASSLLQGGYGYTF. The CDR3 DNA follows: TGCGCCAGCAGCTTGTTACAGGGCGGCTATGGCTACACCTTC.

This clonotype came up a few times. The genes are TRBV21-1 and TRBJ2-2; TRBD1, the D gene given by the table, was not confirmed from the DNA. TRBV21-1 is labeled a pseudogene. This CDR3 has 16 amino acids. CDR3 sequence (DNA): TGTGCCGAAGAAAAGCCGGGACCGAAGAACACCGGGGAGCTGTTTTTT. It encodes CAEEKPGPKNTGELFF.

This clonotype has a handful of counts. This chain joins TRBV7-2 and TRBJ2-1; 9 bases agree with TRBD1. V was clipped by 4 bases and J by 2 bases; unmatched bases: 6. In germline, CDR1 is SGHTA, CDR2 FQGNSA. The CDR3 contains 16 residues. In DNA, the CDR3 is TGTGCCAGCAGCTCCTCGGGACAGGGCCCCTACAATGAGCAGTTCTTC. Amino acids: CASSSSGQGPYNEQFF. Complete variable domain (other parts from reference TRBV7-2 and TRBJ2-1): GAGVSQSPSNKVTEKGKDVELRCDPISGHTALYWYRQSLGQGLEFLIYFQGNSAPDKSGLPSDRFSAERTGGSVSTLTIQRTQQEDSAVYLCASSSSGQGPYNEQFFGPGTRLTVL.

V and J are TRBV4-1 and TRBJ2-1; D not certain. Germline loops: CDR1 MGHRA, CDR2 YSYEKL. There are 18 residues in the CDR3. The V gene lost 0 bases and the J gene lost 5 bases, with 20 bases spanning the gap. This CDR3 is CASSQEYPGVGSNNEQFF. In DNA, the CDR3 is TGCGCCAGCAGCCAAGAATATCCAGGAGTTGGATCTAACAATGAGCAGTTCTTC.

In the case of this clonotype: A much larger clone sits a single nucleotide away, making a read error possible. The rearrangement links TRBV20-1 to TRBJ2-1; TRBD1 aligns across 7 bases. The CDR3 is 15 residues long. Germline CDR1 DFQATT, CDR2 SNEGSKA (reference sequence). CDR3 protein: CCARDRGQPNNEQFF. CDR3 coding DNA: TGCTGTGCTAGAGATCGGGGACAGCCTAACAATGAGCAGTTCTTC.